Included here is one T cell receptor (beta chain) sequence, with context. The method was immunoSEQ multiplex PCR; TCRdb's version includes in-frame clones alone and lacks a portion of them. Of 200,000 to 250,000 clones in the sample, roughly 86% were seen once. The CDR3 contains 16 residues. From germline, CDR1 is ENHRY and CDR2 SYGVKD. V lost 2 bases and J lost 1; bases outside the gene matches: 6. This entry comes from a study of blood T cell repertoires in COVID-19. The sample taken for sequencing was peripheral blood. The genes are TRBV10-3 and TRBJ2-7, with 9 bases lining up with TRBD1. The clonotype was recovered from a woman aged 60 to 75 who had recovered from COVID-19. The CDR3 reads CAISEGPGQGSYEQYF. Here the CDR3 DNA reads TGTGCCATCAGTGAGGGGCCGGGACAGGGATCCTACGAGCAGTACTTC.